This TCR beta chain was profiled in a study of blood T cell repertoires in COVID-19. Overall study context: COVID-19 samples from acute and convalescent phases originated in the United States, Italy and Spain.

The cohort comprised adults aged roughly 18 to 100 years residing in about two dozen US areas. Clinical history reported by participants formed the basis on which cohorts were assigned. Germline CDR1 SNHLY, CDR2 FYNNEI. With 5 bases clipped from V and 4 bases from J, the junction kept 6 bases outside the gene matches. The CDR3 has 15 residues. Method: immunoSEQ multiplex PCR; TCRdb's copy keeps in-frame clones and lacks some. The table includes a few hundred thousand clones, approximately 90% detected once. The material sequenced was PBMCs or T cells enriched from blood (not recorded which). The chain couples TRBV2 to TRBJ2-3; 10 bases are shared with TRBD1. This TCR derives from a man between 18 and 29 years old who had recovered from COVID-19. The CDR3 coding sequence is TGTGCCAGCAGTACCGGGACAGGGGCCGCAGATACGCAGTATTTT. Translating it yields CASSTGTGAADTQYF.